A single sample gave rise to the 9 T cell receptor beta chains below, sequenced in a study of T cells in Graves' hyperthyroidism and ophthalmopathy (dated by TCRdb to about 2019). Libraries were prepared through multiplex PCR. Instrument used: Illumina HiSeq 2000. Amplification of TCR beta CDR3 regions was carried out from RNA transcripts. The first round of RT-PCR for the TCR CDR3 was performed with the HTBI primer set and the Qiagen OneStep RT-PCR kit. TCRdb reprocessed the public reads (quality trimming at Q25 with fastp, clone calling with MiXCR) and kept in-frame beta chains. Each CDR3 protein gets just one entry, which takes the most common genes and DNA from the rows behind it. Within this sample are 600,000 to 700,000 distinct CDR3 sequences, with roughly 14% of them counted one time only. The ten largest account for 4.3% of the sample. The sample taken for sequencing was blood. The receptors here all came from a woman in her thirties or forties with Graves' ophthalmopathy.

This clonotype was detected many times. The chain employs TRBV28 and TRBJ1-1; a weak D match, TRBD1 (5 bases). The CDR3 has 15 residues. CDR1 MDHEN and CDR2 SYDVKM come from the germline V gene. V lost 10 bases and J 1 base, leaving 19 bases between the germline ends. CDR3 protein: CATSWGGRSNTEAFF. CDR3 bases: TGTGCCACCTCTTGGGGGGGACGGTCGAACACTGAAGCTTTCTTT.

This clonotype appeared many times. CDR3 protein: CASSLRVSGPYEQYF. CDR3 in DNA: TGTGCCAGCAGTTTAAGGGTTAGCGGGCCCTACGAGCAGTACTTC. The V call is TRBV12-3 or TRBV12-4, the J call TRBJ2-7, with 7 bases lining up with TRBD2. V shed 2 bases and J 2 bases; nucleotides not matched to a gene: 6. The CDR3 runs 15 residues.

This clonotype showed up many times. The chain combines TRBV18 with TRBJ2-7; TRBD1 is a possible D gene (6 bases). The CDR3 is 14 residues long. V shed 9 bases and J shed 0 bases, with 15 bases lying between them. The germline CDR1 and CDR2 sequences are KGHSH and LQKENI. The CDR3: CASSPGQSSYEQYF. In nucleotides, the CDR3 is TGTGCCAGTAGTCCCGGACAGAGCTCCTACGAGCAGTACTTC.

V usage is TRBV6-4 and J usage is TRBJ2-7; tentatively, D is TRBD2 (6 bases). V dropped 2 bases and J dropped 2 bases, with 16 bases sitting between them. CDR3 length: 16 residues. In germline, CDR1 is MRHNA, CDR2 SNTAGT. The CDR3: CASSDRAGRATYEQYF. The CDR3 region has the DNA TGTGCCAGCAGTGACCGAGCGGGCCGGGCTACCTACGAGCAGTACTTC.

This clonotype was recorded a few times. This chain joins TRBV30 and TRBJ1-2; the match to TRBD1 covers 7 bases. This CDR3 has 13 amino acids. V was clipped by 5 bases and J by 2 bases; unmatched bases: 5. Germline-derived CDR1 and CDR2 are GTSNPN and SVGIG (reference sequence). The DNA for the CDR3 is TGTGCCTGGGGCCCGACAGGGAACTATGGCTACACCTTC. Its protein is CAWGPTGNYGYTF.

The rearrangement uses TRBV19 and TRBJ1-1, with D unresolved. Germline CDR1 is LNHDA and CDR2 is SQIVND (reference sequence). V was pared by 11 bases and J by 1 base, with 14 bases between. CDR3 size: 13 residues. The CDR3 DNA sequence: TGTGCCTGGAGTGTTGTCCGGAACACTGAAGCTTTCTTT. It encodes CAWSVVRNTEAFF.

This clonotype was seen many times. This chain links TRBV5-1 with TRBJ2-7, with 12 bases that match TRBD2. The CDR3 extends over 14 amino acids. Germline CDR1 SGHRS, CDR2 YFSETQ. V lost 4 bases to trimming and J lost 4 bases; unmatched junction nucleotides: 3. CDR3 protein: CASSQGLAGYEQYF. CDR3 nucleotide sequence: TGCGCCAGCAGCCAGGGACTAGCGGGTTACGAGCAGTACTTC. Variable domain in full (rest from reference TRBV5-1 and TRBJ2-7): KAGVTQTPRYLIKTRGQQVTLSCSPISGHRSVSWYQQTPGQGLQFLFEYFSETQRNKGNFPGRFSGRQFSNSRSEMNVSTLELGDSALYLCASSQGLAGYEQYFGPGTRLTVT.

This clonotype was seen more than once but under ten times. This chain connects TRBV27 to TRBJ2-5, with a weak D call TRBD1 (7 bases). This CDR3 contains 17 residues. Germline CDR1 and CDR2: MNHEY and SMNVEV (reference sequence). The germline V and J ends were trimmed by 3 bases and 1 base, with 18 bases remaining between them. The CDR3 loop is CASSLISGRGAQETQYF. The CDR3 DNA reads as TGTGCCAGCAGTTTGATCTCGGGCAGGGGGGCCCAAGAGACCCAGTACTTC.

The chain uses TRBV27 and TRBJ2-2; no firm D call. The V end was cut by 3 bases, the J end by 7 bases, with 12 bases between. From germline, CDR1 is MNHEY and CDR2 SMNVEV (reference sequence). CDR3 length equals 14 residues. The CDR3 sequence is CASSLIEGSGELFF. CDR3 in DNA: TGTGCCAGCAGTTTGATAGAAGGTAGCGGGGAGCTGTTTTTT.